Following are 5 T cell receptor beta chains from one sample sequenced in a study of T cell repertoires in cytomegalovirus infection. TCRdb re-called the reads with MiXCR, one entry per CDR3 protein. The data show 450,000 to 600,000 distinct CDR3 sequences, around 11% seen once. Material: PBMCs. These TCRs come from a human donor in good health (CMV status not recorded). Some clones in this sample may be carry-over from other donors' samples.

The rearrangement uses TRBV27 and TRBJ1-5; 7 positions match TRBD1. Germline loops: CDR1 MNHEY, CDR2 SMNVEV (reference sequence). Germline trimming cut 4 bases from V and 8 bases from J; bases unmatched to any gene: 17. The CDR3 runs 17 residues. Here the CDR3 DNA reads TGTGCCAGCAGTTCCTGGACAGGCCGGGAGGGAAAGGAGCCCCAGCATTTT. Residues: CASSSWTGREGKEPQHF.

This chain links TRBV7-9 with TRBJ1-5; D remains unclear. Germline V gene sequence: CDR1 SEHNR, CDR2 FQNEAQ (reference sequence). The CDR3 is made up of 14 amino acids. Trimming took off 0 bases at V and 7 bases at J, with 10 bases between the two ends. CDR3 DNA sequence: TGTGCCAGCAGCTTAGCAGGGAAGAACCAGCCCCAGCATTTT. It yields the protein CASSLAGKNQPQHF.

This clonotype was picked up a small number of times. A much larger clone differs by one base, so this may be a read error. V usage is TRBV28 and J usage is TRBJ1-1, with D possibly TRBD1 on 5 matching bases. Per the germline V gene, CDR1 is MDHEN and CDR2 is SYDVKM. The CDR3 has 13 amino acids. The CDR3 nucleotides read TGTGCCGGCAGTCCTCTGTGGACAAGAGGGGCTTTCTTT. Protein sequence: CAGSPLWTRGAFF.

The chain couples TRBV29-1 to TRBJ2-1, with TRBD2 identical over 10 bases. The V segment lost 6 bases and the J segment 4 bases; nucleotides outside the gene matches: 6. The CDR3 consists of 14 residues. Germline V gives CDR1 SQVTM, CDR2 ANQGSEA. CDR3 bases: TGCAGCGTCAGAGAGCGGGGGGGGTACAATGAGCAGTTCTTC. Translation: CSVRERGGYNEQFF.

In nucleotides, the CDR3 is TGCGCCAGCAGCAGTGGGGACAGGGGTGATGAGCAGTTCTTC. Translating gives CASSSGDRGDEQFF. This sequence joins TRBV5-1 and TRBJ2-1; TRBD1 agrees at 10 bases. The CDR3 is made up of 14 amino acids. V shed 4 bases, J shed 8 bases, and the junction held 6 bases outside the gene matches. CDR1 is SGHRS and CDR2 is YFSETQ in the germline V gene.